The sequence of this TCR beta chain was determined in a study of beta chain features in type 1 diabetes. Study-level background: The examined sorted cells totaled fewer than 110,000,000 across samples.

The sequenced template was cDNA made from the entire isolated RNA. There were 3 million to 4 million reads on average in the naive, central memory and regulatory T cell samples. Clones were read by immunoSEQ multiplex PCR, and TCRdb kept only the in-frame ones, dropping some. The sample yields about 280,000 clones, about 15% seen once. A note on this clone: What it binds is not known.

V lost 6 bases to trimming and J lost 6 bases; unmatched junction nucleotides: 5. The germline CDR1 and CDR2 sequences are SQVTM and ANQGSEA. The length of the CDR3 is 14 residues. Findings and limits, study-wide: Shortening that was moderate but significant affected the TCRB CDR3s of Type 1 diabetes patients in all four CD4+ subsets. The analysis here could not establish whether HLA type shapes TCRB rearrangement.

This sequence was found in a man younger than 30 with type 1 diabetes. The specimen sequenced was naive CD4+ T cells from blood. The chain couples TRBV29-1 to TRBJ2-1, with TRBD2 matching over 13 bases. DNA for the CDR3: TGCAGCGTCGGGACTAGCGGGGCGGCCAATGAGCAGTTCTTC. Encoded protein: CSVGTSGAANEQFF.